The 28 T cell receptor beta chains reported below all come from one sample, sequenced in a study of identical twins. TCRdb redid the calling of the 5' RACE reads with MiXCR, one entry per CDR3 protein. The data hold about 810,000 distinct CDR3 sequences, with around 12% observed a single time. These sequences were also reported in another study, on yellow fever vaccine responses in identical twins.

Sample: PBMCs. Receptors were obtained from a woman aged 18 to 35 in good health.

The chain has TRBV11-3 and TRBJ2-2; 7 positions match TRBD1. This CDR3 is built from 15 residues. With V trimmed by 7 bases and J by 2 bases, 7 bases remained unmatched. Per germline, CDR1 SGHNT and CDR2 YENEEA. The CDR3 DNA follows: TGTGCCAGCAAGCCCGGGGACAGAAACACCGGGGAGCTGTTTTTT. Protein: CASKPGDRNTGELFF.

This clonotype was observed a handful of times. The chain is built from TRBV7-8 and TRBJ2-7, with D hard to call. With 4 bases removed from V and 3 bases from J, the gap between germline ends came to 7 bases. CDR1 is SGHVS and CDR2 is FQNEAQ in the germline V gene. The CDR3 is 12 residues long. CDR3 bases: TGTGCCAGCAGCTCCAACGGCTACGAGCAGTACGTC. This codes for CASSSNGYEQYV.

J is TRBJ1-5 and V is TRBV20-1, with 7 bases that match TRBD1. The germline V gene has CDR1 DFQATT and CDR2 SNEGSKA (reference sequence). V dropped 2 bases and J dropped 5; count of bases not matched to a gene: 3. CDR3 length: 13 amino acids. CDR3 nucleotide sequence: TGCAGTGCTAGAAGGGACAGATATCAGCCCCAGCATTTT. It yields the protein CSARRDRYQPQHF.

CDR3 region: CASTRTSSLDTQYF. CDR3 in DNA: TGTGCCAGCACCAGGACTAGCAGTTTGGATACGCAGTATTTT. V is TRBV2 and J is TRBJ2-3; 8 bases match TRBD2. V dropped 7 bases and J dropped 6; count of bases not matched to a gene: 9. This CDR3 comprises 14 residues. Germline V gene data show CDR1 as SNHLY and CDR2 as FYNNEI.

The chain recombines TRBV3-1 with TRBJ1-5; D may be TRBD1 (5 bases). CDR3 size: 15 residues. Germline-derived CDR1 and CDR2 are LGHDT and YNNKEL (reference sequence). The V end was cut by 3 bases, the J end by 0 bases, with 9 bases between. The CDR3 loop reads CASSQSGYSNQPQHF. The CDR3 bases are TGTGCCAGCAGCCAGTCAGGGTATAGCAATCAGCCCCAGCATTTT.

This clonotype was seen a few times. As DNA, the CDR3 is TGTGCCAGCAGTTTATCAAGAAGGCTTGGGGAGCAGTACTTC. Amino acid sequence: CASSLSRRLGEQYF. The J gene is TRBJ2-7, the V gene TRBV28; D is undetermined. V lost 1 base and J 7 bases, leaving 14 bases between the germline ends. CDR3 length: 14 amino acids. Per the germline V gene, CDR1 is MDHEN and CDR2 is SYDVKM. Filled out from reference TRBV28 and TRBJ2-7, the complete variable domain reads DVKVTQSSRYLVKRTGEKVFLECVQDMDHENMFWYRQDPGLGLRLIYFSYDVKMKEKGDIPEGYSVSREKKERFSLILESASTNQTSMYLCASSLSRRLGEQYFGPGTRLTVT.

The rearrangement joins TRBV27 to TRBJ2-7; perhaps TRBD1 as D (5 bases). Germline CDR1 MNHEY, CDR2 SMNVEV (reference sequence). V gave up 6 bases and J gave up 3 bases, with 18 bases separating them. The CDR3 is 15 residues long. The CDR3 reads CASSRTRDRVYEQYF. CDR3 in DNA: TGTGCCAGCAGCCGGACCAGAGACAGAGTCTACGAGCAGTACTTC.

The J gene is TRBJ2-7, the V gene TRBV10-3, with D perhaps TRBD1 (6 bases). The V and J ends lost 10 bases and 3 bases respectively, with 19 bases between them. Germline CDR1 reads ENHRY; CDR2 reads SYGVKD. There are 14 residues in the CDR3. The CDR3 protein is CATYTQGSGYEQYF. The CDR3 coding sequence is TGTGCCACCTATACACAGGGAAGTGGCTACGAGCAGTACTTC.

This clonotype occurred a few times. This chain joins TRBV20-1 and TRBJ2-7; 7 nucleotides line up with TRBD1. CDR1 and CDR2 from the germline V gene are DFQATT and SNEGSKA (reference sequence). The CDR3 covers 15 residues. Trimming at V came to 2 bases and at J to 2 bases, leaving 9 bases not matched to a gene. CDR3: CSARPQGRKTYEQYV. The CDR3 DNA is TGCAGTGCTAGACCACAGGGGAGAAAGACCTACGAGCAGTACGTC.

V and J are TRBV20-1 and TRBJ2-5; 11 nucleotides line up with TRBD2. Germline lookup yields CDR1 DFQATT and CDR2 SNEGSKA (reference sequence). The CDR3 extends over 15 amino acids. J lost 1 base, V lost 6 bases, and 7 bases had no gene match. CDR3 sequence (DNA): TGCAGTGCAGAGGGACTAGCGGACACCCAAGAGACCCAGTACTTC. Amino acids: CSAEGLADTQETQYF.

The CDR3 nucleotides read TGTGCCAGCAGTGAATGGGGGACTAGCGGAAAGTACAATGAGCAGTTCTTC. This encodes CASSEWGTSGKYNEQFF. The rearrangement links TRBV25-1 to TRBJ2-1; the match to TRBD2 covers 11 bases. The germline V gene has CDR1 MGHDK and CDR2 SYGVNS. Germline trimming cut 1 base from V and 4 bases from J; bases unmatched to any gene: 6. CDR3 length equals 17 residues.

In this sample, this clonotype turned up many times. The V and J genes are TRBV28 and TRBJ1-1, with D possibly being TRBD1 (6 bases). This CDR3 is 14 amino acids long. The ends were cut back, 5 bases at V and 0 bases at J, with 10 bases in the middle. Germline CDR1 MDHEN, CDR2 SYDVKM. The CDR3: CASSRTDLNTEAFF. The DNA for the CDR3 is TGTGCCAGCAGTCGGACAGACCTGAACACTGAAGCTTTCTTT.

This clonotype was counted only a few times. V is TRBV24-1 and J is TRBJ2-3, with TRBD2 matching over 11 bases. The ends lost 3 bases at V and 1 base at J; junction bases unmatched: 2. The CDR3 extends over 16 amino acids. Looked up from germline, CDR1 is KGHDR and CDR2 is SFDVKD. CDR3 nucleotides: TGTGCCACCAGTGATCAGGGACTAGCGGGCACAGATACGCAGTATTTT. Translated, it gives CATSDQGLAGTDTQYF.

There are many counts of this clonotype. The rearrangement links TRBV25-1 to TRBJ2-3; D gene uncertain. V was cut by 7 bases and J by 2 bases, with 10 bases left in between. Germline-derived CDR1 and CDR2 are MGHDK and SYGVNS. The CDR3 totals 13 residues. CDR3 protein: CASMAFNTDTQYF. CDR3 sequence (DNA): TGTGCCAGCATGGCCTTTAACACAGATACGCAGTATTTT.

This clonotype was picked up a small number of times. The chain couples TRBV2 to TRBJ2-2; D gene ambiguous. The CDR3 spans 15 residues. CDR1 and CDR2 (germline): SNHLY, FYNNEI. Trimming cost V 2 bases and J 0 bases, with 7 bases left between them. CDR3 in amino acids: CASSEPRTNTGELFF. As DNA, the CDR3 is TGTGCCAGCAGTGAACCCAGGACGAACACCGGGGAGCTGTTTTTT.

The CDR3 DNA follows: TGCAGCCTATCGCTAGAGAATGGCTACACCTTC. Protein: CSLSLENGYTF. V usage is TRBV20-1 and J usage is TRBJ1-2; D uncertain. From germline, CDR1 is DFQATT and CDR2 SNEGSKA (reference sequence). CDR3 length: 11 amino acids.

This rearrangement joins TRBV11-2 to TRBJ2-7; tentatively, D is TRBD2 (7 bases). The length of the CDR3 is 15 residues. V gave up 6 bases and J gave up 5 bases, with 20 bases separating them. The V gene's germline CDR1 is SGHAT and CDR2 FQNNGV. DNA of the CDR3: TGTGCCAGCAGAAGCATGAGGGGGGGTCACGACGAGCAGTACGTC. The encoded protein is CASRSMRGGHDEQYV.

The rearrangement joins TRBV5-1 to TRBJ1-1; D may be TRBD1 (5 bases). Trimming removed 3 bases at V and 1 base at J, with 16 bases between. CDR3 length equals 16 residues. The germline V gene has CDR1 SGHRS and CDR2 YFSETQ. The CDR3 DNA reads TGCGCCAGCAGCTACCGCACGACAGCGCAGAACACTGAAGCTTTCTTT. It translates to CASSYRTTAQNTEAFF.

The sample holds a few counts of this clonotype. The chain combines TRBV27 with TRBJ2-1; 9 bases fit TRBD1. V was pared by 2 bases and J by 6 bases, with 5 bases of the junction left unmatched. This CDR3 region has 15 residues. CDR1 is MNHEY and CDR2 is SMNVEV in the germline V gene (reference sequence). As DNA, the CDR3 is TGTGCCAGCAGTTTAGGGACAGGGTCGTTCAATGAGCAGTTCTTC. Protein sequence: CASSLGTGSFNEQFF.

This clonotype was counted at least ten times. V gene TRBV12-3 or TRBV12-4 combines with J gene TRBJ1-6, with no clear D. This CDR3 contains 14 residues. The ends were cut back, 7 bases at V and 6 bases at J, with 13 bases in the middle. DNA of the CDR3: TGTGCCAGCATGGTCGAACTTTCTAATTCACCCCTCCACTTT. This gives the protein CASMVELSNSPLHF.

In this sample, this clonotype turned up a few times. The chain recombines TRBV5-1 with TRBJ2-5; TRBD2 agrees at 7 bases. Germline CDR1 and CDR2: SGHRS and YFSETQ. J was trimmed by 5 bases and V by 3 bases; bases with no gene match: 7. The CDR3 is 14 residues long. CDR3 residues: CASSSMAGDETQYF. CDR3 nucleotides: TGCGCCAGCAGCTCCATGGCGGGGGACGAGACCCAGTACTTC. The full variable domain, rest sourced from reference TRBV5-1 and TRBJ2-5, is KAGVTQTPRYLIKTRGQQVTLSCSPISGHRSVSWYQQTPGQGLQFLFEYFSETQRNKGNFPGRFSGRQFSNSRSEMNVSTLELGDSALYLCASSSMAGDETQYFGPGTRLLVL.

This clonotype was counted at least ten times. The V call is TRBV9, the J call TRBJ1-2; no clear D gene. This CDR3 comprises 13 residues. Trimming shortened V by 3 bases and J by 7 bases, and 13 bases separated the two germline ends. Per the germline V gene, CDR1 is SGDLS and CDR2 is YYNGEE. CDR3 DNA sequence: TGTGCCAGCAGCGCTCCCGTGGGTTCTGGCTACACCTTC. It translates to CASSAPVGSGYTF.

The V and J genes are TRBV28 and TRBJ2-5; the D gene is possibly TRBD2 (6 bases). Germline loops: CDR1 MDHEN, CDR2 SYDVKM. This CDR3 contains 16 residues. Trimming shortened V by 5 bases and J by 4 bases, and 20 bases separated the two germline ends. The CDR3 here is CASSPFQWRDTETQYF. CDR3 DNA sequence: TGTGCCAGCAGTCCATTTCAGTGGCGGGATACAGAGACCCAGTACTTC.

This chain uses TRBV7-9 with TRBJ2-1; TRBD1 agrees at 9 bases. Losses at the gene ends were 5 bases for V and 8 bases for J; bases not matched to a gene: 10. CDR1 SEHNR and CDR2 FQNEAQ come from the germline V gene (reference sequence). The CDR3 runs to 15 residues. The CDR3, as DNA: TGTGCCAGCAGCCCCATGGGACAGGGATCCCATGAGCAGTTCTTC. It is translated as CASSPMGQGSHEQFF.

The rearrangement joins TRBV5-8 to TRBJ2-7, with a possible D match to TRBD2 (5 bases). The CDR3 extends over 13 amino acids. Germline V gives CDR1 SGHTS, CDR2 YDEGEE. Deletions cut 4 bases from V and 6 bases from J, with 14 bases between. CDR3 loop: CASSPPDWGEQYF. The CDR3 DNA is TGTGCCAGCAGCCCGCCGGACTGGGGCGAGCAGTACTTC.

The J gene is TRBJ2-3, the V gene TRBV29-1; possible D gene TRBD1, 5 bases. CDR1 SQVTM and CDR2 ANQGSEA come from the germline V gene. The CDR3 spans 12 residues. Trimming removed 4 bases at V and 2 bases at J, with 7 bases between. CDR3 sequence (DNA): TGCAGCGTTGCGGACACCACAGATACGCAGTATTTT. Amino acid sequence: CSVADTTDTQYF.

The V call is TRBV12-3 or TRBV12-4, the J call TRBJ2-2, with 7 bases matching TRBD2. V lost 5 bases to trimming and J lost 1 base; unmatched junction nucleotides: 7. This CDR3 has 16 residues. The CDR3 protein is CASSPGGSRNTGELFF. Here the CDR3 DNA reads TGTGCCAGCAGTCCTGGCGGGAGCCGGAACACCGGGGAGCTGTTTTTT.

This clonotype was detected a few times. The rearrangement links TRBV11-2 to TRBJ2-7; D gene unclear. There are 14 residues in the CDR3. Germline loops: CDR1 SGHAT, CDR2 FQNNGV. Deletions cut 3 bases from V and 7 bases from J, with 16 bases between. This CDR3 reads CASSLDGPLGEQYF. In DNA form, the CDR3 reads TGTGCCAGCAGCTTGGACGGTCCCCTTGGGGAGCAGTACTTC. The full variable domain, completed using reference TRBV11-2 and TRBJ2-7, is EAGVAQSPRYKIIEKRQSVAFWCNPISGHATLYWYQQILGQGPKLLIQFQNNGVVDDSQLPKDRFSAERLKGVDSTLKIQPAKLEDSAVYLCASSLDGPLGEQYFGPGTRLTVT.